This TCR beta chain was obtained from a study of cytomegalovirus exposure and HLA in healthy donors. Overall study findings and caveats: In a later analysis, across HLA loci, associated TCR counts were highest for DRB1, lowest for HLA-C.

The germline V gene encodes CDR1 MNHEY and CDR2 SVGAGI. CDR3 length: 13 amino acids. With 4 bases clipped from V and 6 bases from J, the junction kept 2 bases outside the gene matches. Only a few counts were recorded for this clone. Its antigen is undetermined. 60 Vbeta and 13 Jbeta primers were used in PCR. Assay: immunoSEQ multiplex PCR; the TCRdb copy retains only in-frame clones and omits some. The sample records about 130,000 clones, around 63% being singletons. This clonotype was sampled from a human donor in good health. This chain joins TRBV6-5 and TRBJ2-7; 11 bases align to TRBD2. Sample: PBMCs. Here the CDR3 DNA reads TGTGCCAGCAGTTTAGCGGGAGGGCGCGAGCAGTACTTC. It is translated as CASSLAGGREQYF.